The T cell receptor (beta chain) described here comes from a study of T-cell memory formation after mild COVID-19. General study results and limits: CD4+ clones that contracted lay mainly in CM and EM; CD8+ ones lay in EMRA.

TCRdb re-derived calls from the 5' RACE reads in MiXCR, one entry per CDR3 protein. Here the sample spans roughly 610,000 distinct CDR3 sequences, 17% being singletons. Germline V CDR1 and CDR2: LGHDT, YNNKEL (reference sequence). There are 13 residues in the CDR3. V lost 4 bases to trimming and J lost 0 bases, with 6 bases between them. As to this clonotype: Its antigen is currently unknown.

Sample: PBMCs or a T cell subset sorted from them (not recorded which). The sequence was collected from an adult woman who had mild COVID-19 (a few samples of this study predate the infection). Cell type and time point are not known. The rearrangement links TRBV3-1 to TRBJ1-1; D remains unclear. CDR3 amino acids: CASSRAVNTEAFF. CDR3 DNA sequence: TGTGCCAGCAGCCGGGCGGTGAACACTGAAGCTTTCTTT. Full variable domain (missing parts from reference TRBV3-1 and TRBJ1-1): DTAVSQTPKYLVTQMGNDKSIKCEQNLGHDTMYWYKQDSKKFLKIMFSYNNKELIINETVPNRFSPKSPDKAHLNLHINSLELGDSAVYFCASSRAVNTEAFFGQGTRLTVV.